The next 17 T cell receptor beta chains were all read from a single sample in a study of blood T cell repertoires in COVID-19. The data were produced by immunoSEQ multiplex PCR, yet TCRdb's version contains in-frame clones alone and is incomplete. Among a few hundred thousand clones, roughly 91% were seen once, and the ten largest hold approximately 2%. The sequencing sample was made of PBMCs or T cells enriched from blood (not recorded which). These receptors all come from a woman in her sixties or seventies in a cohort exposed to, infected with or recovered from COVID-19 (not recorded which).

The chain employs TRBV5-4 and TRBJ2-7, with D maybe TRBD1 (5 bases). The CDR3 is made up of 14 amino acids. Trimming stripped 4 bases from V and 5 bases from J, with 16 bases between. The germline gives CDR1 SGHNT, CDR2 YYREEE (reference sequence). The CDR3 region has the DNA TGTGCCAGCAGCGGGCGACAGAGGCCCAACGAGCAGTACTTC. Its translation is CASSGRQRPNEQYF.

The sample holds one count of this clone. V and J are TRBV3-1 (or the pseudogene TRBV3-2) and TRBJ2-1, with TRBD2 identical over 8 bases. Per the germline V gene, CDR1 is LGHDT and CDR2 is YNNKEL (reference sequence). There are 16 residues in the CDR3. Unmatched junction bases numbered 13, after V lost 4 bases and J lost 8 bases. The DNA for the CDR3 is TGTGCCAGCAGCCCCCTCTTGCGGGAGGCCCCCGATGAGCAGTTCTTC. Amino acid sequence: CASSPLLREAPDEQFF.

The V gene is TRBV3-1 (or the pseudogene TRBV3-2), the J gene TRBJ2-1; 7 nucleotides match TRBD1. CDR3 length: 16 residues. Germline trimming cut 4 bases from V and 4 bases from J; bases unmatched to any gene: 10. The germline gives CDR1 LGHDT, CDR2 YNNKEL (reference sequence). The CDR3 DNA follows: TGTGCCAGCAGCCCTGAGGCAGGGGGATTTTACAATGAGCAGTTCTTC. This sequence encodes CASSPEAGGFYNEQFF.

Written as DNA, the CDR3 is TGCGCCAGCAGGACAGGGTCGGCCTCAAATGAAAAACTGTTTTTT. This encodes CASRTGSASNEKLFF. This chain uses TRBV5-1 with TRBJ1-4, with 7 bases matching TRBD1. Losses at the gene ends were 5 bases for V and 5 bases for J; bases not matched to a gene: 9. Germline CDR1 is SGHRS and CDR2 is YFSETQ. This CDR3 region has 15 residues.

In its sample, this clone was seen once. The chain employs TRBV7-9 and TRBJ2-7, with a weak D call TRBD1 (5 bases). Trimming cost V 6 bases and J 0 bases, with 12 bases left between them. Germline V gene sequence: CDR1 SEHNR, CDR2 FQNEAQ (reference sequence). The CDR3 has 14 residues. The DNA of the CDR3 is TGTGCCAGCAGGGGTCAGGGCGTCTCCTACGAGCAGTACTTC. This codes for CASRGQGVSYEQYF.

A single count supports this clone. The chain joins TRBV2 to TRBJ1-5; 10 nucleotides align to TRBD1. The germline V gene has CDR1 SNHLY and CDR2 FYNNEI. The CDR3 consists of 17 residues. J gave up 6 bases and V 5 bases, and 13 bases lay outside the gene matches. CDR3 loop: CASSPTGGPELGQPQHF. In nucleotides, the CDR3 is TGTGCCAGCAGTCCGACAGGGGGCCCTGAATTGGGTCAGCCCCAGCATTTT.

The V and J genes are TRBV7-2 and TRBJ2-2; 13 positions agree with TRBD2. The germline V gene encodes CDR1 SGHTA and CDR2 FQGNSA. The V gene end was trimmed by 4 bases and the J gene end by 7 bases; junction bases not matched to a gene: 15. The CDR3 is made up of 19 amino acids. The CDR3 loop reads CASSSGLTSGRAWSGELFF. CDR3 in DNA: TGTGCCAGCAGCTCTGGTCTAACTAGCGGGAGGGCCTGGAGCGGGGAGCTGTTTTTT.

This sequence joins TRBV7-2 and TRBJ2-7; D gene unclear. Deletions cut 2 bases from V and 6 bases from J, with 11 bases between. The germline V gene has CDR1 SGHTA and CDR2 FQGNSA. The CDR3 is made up of 13 amino acids. The chain's CDR3 is CASSLIPPGEQYF. Here the CDR3 DNA reads TGTGCCAGCAGCTTAATACCGCCAGGCGAGCAGTACTTC.

The gene calls are TRBV19 and TRBJ2-1; a weak D match, TRBD2 (5 bases). The V gene's germline CDR1 is LNHDA and CDR2 SQIVND (reference sequence). This CDR3 is 11 amino acids long. The V end was cut by 8 bases, the J end by 7 bases, with 9 bases between. CDR3 sequence: CASQDSNEQFF. The CDR3 coding sequence is TGTGCCAGTCAGGACTCAAATGAGCAGTTCTTC. Full variable domain (rest looked up from reference TRBV19 and TRBJ2-1): DGGITQSPKYLFRKEGQNVTLSCEQNLNHDAMYWYRQDPGQGLRLIYYSQIVNDFQKGDIAEGYSVSREKKESFPLTVTSAQKNPTAFYLCASQDSNEQFFGPGTRLTVL.

The chain employs TRBV2 and TRBJ1-2; the D is unclear. Trimming left V 8 bases short and J 7 bases short, with 26 bases between. CDR1 and CDR2 from the germline V gene are SNHLY and FYNNEI. The CDR3 totals 16 residues. CDR3 residues: CASGARRIGSESGYTF. Written as DNA, the CDR3 is TGTGCCAGCGGCGCAAGGAGGATAGGGAGTGAATCTGGCTACACCTTC.

V is TRBV5-4 and J is TRBJ1-2; 8 bases align to TRBD1. The CDR3 has 15 residues. Germline V gene data show CDR1 as SGHNT and CDR2 as YYREEE (reference sequence). V gave up 0 bases and J gave up 7 bases; unmatched junction bases: 8. The CDR3 reads CASSLAGGAGLGYTF. Here the CDR3 DNA reads TGTGCCAGCAGCTTGGCAGGGGGCGCAGGGCTTGGCTACACCTTC.

The J gene is TRBJ2-7, the V gene TRBV3-1 (or the pseudogene TRBV3-2), with 10 bases matching TRBD1. V trimming: 4 bases; J trimming: 12 bases; junction bases outside the gene matches: 6. In germline, CDR1 is LGHDT, CDR2 YNNKEL (reference sequence). The CDR3 is 12 residues long. The CDR3 spells CASSPGTGVLYF. The CDR3 nucleotides read TGTGCCAGCAGCCCCGGGACAGGGGTTTTGTACTTC.

This clone turned up a few times. The rearrangement joins TRBV4-3 to TRBJ2-3; D gene ambiguous. Germline V gives CDR1 LGHNA, CDR2 YSLEER. The CDR3 sequence is 15 residues long. Trimming pared 2 bases from V and 6 bases from J, leaving 15 bases between. The CDR3 spells CASSQYLAGLDTQYF. DNA for the CDR3: TGCGCCAGCAGCCAATATCTCGCCGGGTTGGATACGCAGTATTTT.

The chain joins TRBV6-2 or TRBV6-3 to TRBJ2-1; TRBD2 aligns across 13 bases. CDR3 length: 15 residues. From germline, CDR1 is MNHEY and CDR2 SVGEGT. The V gene end was trimmed by 5 bases and the J gene end by 5 bases; junction bases not matched to a gene: 3. In DNA form, the CDR3 reads TGTGCCAGCAGTCCCGGGACTAGCGGGAACAATGAGCAGTTCTTC. It encodes CASSPGTSGNNEQFF.

The chain recombines TRBV28 with TRBJ1-4; D is unclear. The germline V gene has CDR1 MDHEN and CDR2 SYDVKM. V was clipped by 4 bases and J by 7 bases, with 16 bases between them. The CDR3 is made up of 15 amino acids. The CDR3 reads CASSSSNPGGEKLFF. The CDR3 DNA follows: TGTGCCAGCAGTTCCTCCAATCCCGGCGGTGAAAAACTGTTTTTT.

This CDR3 reads CATSDFSQNNEQFF. The CDR3 DNA reads as TGTGCCACCAGTGATTTTAGCCAGAACAATGAGCAGTTCTTC. V is TRBV24-1 and J is TRBJ2-1, with D unclear. The V gene lost 1 base and the J gene lost 5 bases, with 8 bases spanning the gap. The CDR3 is 14 amino acids. Germline assignment: CDR1 KGHDR and CDR2 SFDVKD.

This chain connects TRBV24-1 to TRBJ1-1; no firm D call. CDR1 and CDR2 (germline): KGHDR, SFDVKD. V gave up 6 bases and J gave up 4 bases, with 8 bases separating them. This CDR3 comprises 12 residues. The CDR3 region is CATSSGSTEAFF. The CDR3 DNA sequence: TGTGCCACCAGTTCAGGTTCCACTGAAGCTTTCTTT.